This T cell receptor (beta chain) was found in a study of regulatory T cells in long-lasting Graves disease. V lost 5 bases to trimming and J lost 6 bases, with 9 bases between them. Germline V gene data show CDR1 as SEHNR and CDR2 as FQNEAQ (reference sequence). The CDR3 consists of 12 residues. Both iRepertoire HTBI primers and Arm-PCR of CDR3 regions were used to build the TCR beta libraries. A single record per CDR3 protein comes from TCRdb applying MiXCR to the multiplex PCR reads. There are roughly 380,000 distinct CDR3 sequences in the sample; about 16% occur only once, and around a fifth lies in the top ten. Time point specified: newly diagnosed GD, antithyroid drugs for less than 3 months. With RNA extracted from PBMCs as input, the TCR library was made.

The sequences come from peripheral blood mononuclear cells (PBMCs), collected at new diagnosis, from a patient treated with antithyroid drugs. This chain joins TRBV7-9 and TRBJ2-3; D not certain. The clonotype originates from a female donor with Graves disease. DNA of the CDR3: TGTGCCAGCAGCCAATTGTATGATACGCAGTATTTT. Protein: CASSQLYDTQYF.